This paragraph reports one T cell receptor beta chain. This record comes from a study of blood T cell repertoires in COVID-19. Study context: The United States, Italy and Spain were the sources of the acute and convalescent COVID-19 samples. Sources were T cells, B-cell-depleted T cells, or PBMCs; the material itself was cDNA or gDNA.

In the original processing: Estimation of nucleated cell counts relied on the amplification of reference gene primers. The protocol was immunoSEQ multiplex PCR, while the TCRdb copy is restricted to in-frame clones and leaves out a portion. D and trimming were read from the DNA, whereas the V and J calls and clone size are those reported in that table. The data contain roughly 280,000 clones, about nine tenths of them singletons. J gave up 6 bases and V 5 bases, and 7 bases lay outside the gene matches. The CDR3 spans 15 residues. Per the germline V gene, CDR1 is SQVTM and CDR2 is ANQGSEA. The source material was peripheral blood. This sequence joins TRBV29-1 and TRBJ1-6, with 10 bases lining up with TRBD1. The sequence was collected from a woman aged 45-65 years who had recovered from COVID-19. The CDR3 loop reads CSVLTGGAGNSPLHF. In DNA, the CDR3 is TGCAGCGTTTTGACAGGGGGCGCGGGTAATTCACCCCTCCACTTT.